The next 31 T cell receptor beta chains were all read from a single sample in a study of T cells in Graves' hyperthyroidism and ophthalmopathy. There were TCR beta CDR3 regions amplified from RNA transcripts. Carried out on the TCR CDR3, a first-round RT-PCR used the HTBI primer set. MiXCR, applied by TCRdb to the multiplex PCR reads, yields one record per CDR3 protein. This sample carries approximately 200,000 distinct CDR3 sequences, 15% to 20% of them seen once, and the ten largest clones take about 45%. The sequencing sample was made of blood. Receptors originate from a man between 40 and 49 years old with Graves' hyperthyroidism.

In its sample, this clonotype was seen many times. The chain joins TRBV20-1 to TRBJ2-3; 11 positions match TRBD2. The CDR3 runs 16 residues. With 5 bases clipped from V and 1 base from J, the junction kept 8 bases outside the gene matches. Germline assignment: CDR1 DFQATT and CDR2 SNEGSKA (reference sequence). CDR3 DNA: TGCAGTGCTCCCTCGGCTAGCGGGGGGCGCACAGATACGCAGTATTTT. This encodes CSAPSASGGRTDTQYF.

The sample holds a few counts of this clonotype. Here the CDR3 omits its conserved ending phenylalanine or tryptophan, so a read error is the likely source. The J gene is TRBJ1-1, the V gene TRBV12-3 or TRBV12-4, with 8 nucleotides matching TRBD1. J lost 4 bases, V lost 5 bases, and 6 bases had no gene match. The length of the CDR3 is 14 residues. CDR3 loop: CASSEAGGGTEAFL. Written as DNA, the CDR3 is TGTGCCAGCAGTGAGGCAGGGGGCGGCACTGAAGCTTTCCTT.

This clonotype showed up many times. V and J are TRBV18 and TRBJ2-1; TRBD2 matches at 10 bases. CDR1 is KGHSH, CDR2 LQKENI, per germline. CDR3 size: 15 residues. V was pared by 2 bases and J by 9 bases, with 7 bases of the junction left unmatched. For the CDR3, the DNA is TGTGCCAGCTCACCATCGGCTAGCGGGGGAGGTGAGCAGTTCTTC. Protein: CASSPSASGGGEQFF.

Ten or more counts support this clonotype. CDR3 nucleotides: TGTGCCAGCTCACCAAGAGAGGAGACCCAGTACTTC. Its protein is CASSPREETQYF. The chain links TRBV18 to TRBJ2-5, with D uncertain. The ends were cut back, 2 bases at V and 5 bases at J, with 6 bases in the middle. The CDR3 consists of 12 residues. Per germline, CDR1 KGHSH and CDR2 LQKENI.

CDR3 loop: CASSPGGIQETQYF. CDR3 coding DNA: TGTGCCAGCAGTCCTGGGGGCATCCAAGAGACCCAGTACTTC. V usage is TRBV6-1 and J usage is TRBJ2-5; D possibly corresponds to TRBD1 (6 bases). Germline V gene sequence: CDR1 MNHNS, CDR2 SASEGT. V was shortened by 5 bases and J by 1 base, with 11 bases between the two germline ends. The CDR3 contains 14 residues.

This clonotype was counted many times. V is TRBV18 and J is TRBJ2-5; no reliable D call. Germline CDR1 and CDR2: KGHSH and LQKENI. The V gene lost 3 bases and the J gene lost 4 bases, with 6 bases spanning the gap. The CDR3 spans 12 residues. CDR3 DNA sequence: TGTGCCAGCTCACCCGACTCAGAGACCCAGTACTTC. Its translation is CASSPDSETQYF.

Here the CDR3 DNA reads TGCAGTGCCAGATCAGCCCAACTCGGAGGCGAAAAACTGTTTTTT. Protein sequence: CSARSAQLGGEKLFF. This chain connects TRBV20-1 to TRBJ1-4, with unresolved D. Per the germline V gene, CDR1 is DFQATT and CDR2 is SNEGSKA (reference sequence). The CDR3 loop spans 15 amino acids. V was shortened by 6 bases and J by 8 bases, with 22 bases between the two germline ends.

This clonotype was counted at least ten times. The CDR3 nucleotides read TGTGCCAGCAGTTTACGCGATTATAATTCACCCCTCCACTTT. Translating it yields CASSLRDYNSPLHF. The chain carries TRBV12-3 or TRBV12-4 and TRBJ1-6; no definite D call. Trimming took 2 bases from V and 4 from J, leaving 6 bases between them. The CDR3 contains 14 residues.

This clonotype came up many times. This chain links TRBV30 with TRBJ1-2; TRBD1 matches 11 bases. The CDR3 is made up of 12 amino acids. From germline, CDR1 is GTSNPN and CDR2 SVGIG (reference sequence). After removal of 7 bases from V and 3 bases from J, the junction contained 1 base not matched to a gene. For the CDR3, the DNA is TGTGCCTCGGGACAGGGGGACTATGGCTACACCTTC. Protein sequence: CASGQGDYGYTF.

This clonotype occurred many times. This chain joins TRBV7-9 and TRBJ2-3; D is uncertain. Trimming took off 5 bases at V and 0 bases at J, with 9 bases between the two ends. Germline V gives CDR1 SEHNR, CDR2 FQNEAQ (reference sequence). The CDR3 is made up of 14 amino acids. The CDR3 DNA follows: TGTGCCAGCAGCCTAGAACCAAGCACAGATACGCAGTATTTT. It translates to CASSLEPSTDTQYF.

The table lists this clonotype with many counts. The chain joins TRBV20-1 to TRBJ2-1; TRBD2 agrees at 11 bases. The germline V gene has CDR1 DFQATT and CDR2 SNEGSKA (reference sequence). The CDR3 is 14 residues long. The ends lost 3 bases at V and 9 bases at J; junction bases unmatched: 7. CDR3 protein: CSASRSGGASEQFF. The CDR3 DNA is TGCAGTGCTAGCCGTAGCGGGGGGGCCAGTGAGCAGTTCTTC.

Concerning this clonotype: A read error may be the cause here, since a much bigger clone is one base away. The chain links TRBV19 to TRBJ1-2; D is ambiguous. The germline V gene has CDR1 LNHDA and CDR2 SQIVND (reference sequence). The CDR3 totals 14 residues. V was shortened by 2 bases and J by 2 bases, with 9 bases between the two germline ends. The DNA for the CDR3 is TGTGCCAGTAGTATAAATTTCCAGAACTATGGCTACACCTTC. Its translation: CASSINFQNYGYTF.

This clonotype was detected many times. The V and J genes are TRBV3-1 and TRBJ2-5, with 11 bases that match TRBD2. The V gene end was trimmed by 1 base and the J gene end by 4 bases; junction bases not matched to a gene: 5. The CDR3 sequence is 16 residues long. CDR1 is LGHDT, CDR2 YNNKEL, per germline (reference sequence). CDR3 in DNA: TGTGCCAGCAGCCAAGGGGTAGCGGGGGGGCCAGAGACCCAGTACTTC. This sequence encodes CASSQGVAGGPETQYF.

On this clonotype: One junction end disagrees with the germline gene, perhaps due to a read error. This chain uses TRBV4-2 with TRBJ2-3; D tentatively fits TRBD1 or TRBD2 (5 bases each). Germline V lookup: CDR1 LGHNA, CDR2 YNFKEQ. The CDR3 is 15 residues long. DNA for the CDR3: TGTGCCAGCGGCCAAACCGGGACGGCGTCACATACGCAGTATTTT. Amino acid sequence: CASGQTGTASHTQYF.

This clonotype was seen ten or more times. The chain employs TRBV7-2 and TRBJ2-7; 8 positions match TRBD2. The CDR3 totals 14 residues. With 3 bases clipped from V and 5 bases from J, the junction kept 6 bases outside the gene matches. The germline CDR1 and CDR2 sequences are SGHTA and FQGNSA. As DNA, the CDR3 is TGTGCCAGCAGCTTTCGGGGGGGGTTCAACGAGCAGTACTTC. It encodes CASSFRGGFNEQYF.

This clonotype was counted many times. The rearrangement links TRBV4-3 to TRBJ2-5; D tentatively fits TRBD1 or TRBD2 (6 bases each). The CDR3 spans 16 residues. V lost 0 bases to trimming and J lost 4 bases, with 15 bases between them. The germline gives CDR1 LGHNA, CDR2 YSLEER. The CDR3 region has the DNA TGCGCCAGCAGCCAAGATTTCGGGGGCTTGGGAGAGACCCAGTACTTC. Protein sequence: CASSQDFGGLGETQYF.

This clonotype has more than one count but fewer than ten. This sequence joins TRBV6-4 and TRBJ2-1, with 8 nucleotides matching TRBD2. The CDR3 has 12 residues. In germline, CDR1 is MRHNA, CDR2 SNTAGT. Germline trimming cut 3 bases from V and 9 bases from J; bases unmatched to any gene: 1. CDR3 nucleotides: TGTGCCAGCAGTGAGAGCGGGGGTGAGCAGTTCTTC. It is translated as CASSESGGEQFF.

The chain is built from TRBV4-2 and TRBJ2-7; D remains ambiguous. Trimming cost V 4 bases and J 4 bases, with 17 bases left between them. The CDR3 sequence is 15 residues long. The germline gives CDR1 LGHNA, CDR2 YNFKEQ. The DNA for the CDR3 is TGTGCCAGCAGCCCAGCGACTGCCAGTGGGTACGAGCAGTACTTC. Its translation: CASSPATASGYEQYF.

The sample holds many counts of this clonotype. This rearrangement joins TRBV9 to TRBJ1-1; D may be TRBD1 (5 bases). Trimming took off 7 bases at V and 3 bases at J, with 13 bases between the two ends. The CDR3 is 13 residues long. Germline V gene lookup returns CDR1 SGDLS and CDR2 YYNGEE. For the CDR3, the DNA is TGTGCCAGCGCCCCCCCGGGGGACACTGAAGCTTTCTTT. Protein: CASAPPGDTEAFF.

This clonotype was found many times. The rearrangement joins TRBV27 to TRBJ2-1; unclear D gene. The germline CDR1 and CDR2 sequences are MNHEY and SMNVEV (reference sequence). This CDR3 spans 13 amino acids. V was pared by 4 bases and J by 3 bases, with 7 bases between. CDR3 in amino acids: CASSSSVYNEQFF. As DNA, the CDR3 is TGTGCCAGCAGTTCCTCGGTCTACAATGAGCAGTTCTTC.

This clonotype has a count of ten or more. This chain connects TRBV20-1 to TRBJ2-3; 11 nucleotides agree with TRBD2. The V gene end was trimmed by 3 bases and the J gene end by 1 base; junction bases not matched to a gene: 6. The germline CDR1 and CDR2 sequences are DFQATT and SNEGSKA (reference sequence). The CDR3 loop spans 16 amino acids. In nucleotides, the CDR3 is TGCAGTGCTAGCATCTTACTAGCGGGGGGCACAGATACGCAGTATTTT. It specifies CSASILLAGGTDTQYF.

This clonotype was seen only a few times. Mismatch with germline at one junction end may stem from a read error. J is TRBJ2-3 and V is TRBV7-3, with 11 bases fitting TRBD1. Germline V gene data show CDR1 as SGHTA and CDR2 as FQGTGA. This CDR3 spans 16 amino acids. CDR3 nucleotides: TGTGCCACCAGCAGAGACACGGGACAGGGGGCAGATACGCAGTATTTT. Protein product: CATSRDTGQGADTQYF.

This clonotype was seen ten or more times. The gene calls are TRBV7-6 and TRBJ2-7; 7 bases are shared with TRBD1. From germline, CDR1 is SGHVS and CDR2 FNYEAQ. With V trimmed by 4 bases and J by 6 bases, 9 bases remained unmatched. The CDR3 is 14 residues long. In nucleotides, the CDR3 is TGTGCCAGCAGCTCAATGCGGACAGGTCGCGAGCAGTACTTC. Amino acids: CASSSMRTGREQYF.

There are many counts of this clonotype. The chain employs TRBV7-2 and TRBJ1-6; D possibly corresponds to TRBD1 (6 bases). Germline assignment: CDR1 SGHTA and CDR2 FQGNSA. The CDR3 consists of 14 residues. V lost 5 bases to trimming and J lost 12 bases, with 17 bases between them. CDR3 loop: CASSLGQPSGPLHF. The CDR3 DNA is TGTGCCAGCAGCCTCGGACAGCCAAGTGGACCCCTCCACTTT. The full variable domain, with the rest looked up from reference TRBV7-2 and TRBJ1-6, is GAGVSQSPSNKVTEKGKDVELRCDPISGHTALYWYRQSLGQGLEFLIYFQGNSAPDKSGLPSDRFSAERTGGSVSTLTIQRTQQEDSAVYLCASSLGQPSGPLHFGNGTRLTVT.

This clonotype was detected ten times or more. The chain has TRBV10-3 and TRBJ1-1; D not certain. The CDR3 consists of 13 residues. Germline lookup yields CDR1 ENHRY and CDR2 SYGVKD. V shed 2 bases and J shed 0 bases, with 4 bases lying between them. The CDR3 loop reads CAISERVNTEAFF. In nucleotides, the CDR3 is TGTGCCATCAGTGAGCGGGTGAACACTGAAGCTTTCTTT.

This chain uses TRBV4-3 with TRBJ2-3; 12 bases are shared with TRBD2. Germline V lookup: CDR1 LGHNA, CDR2 YSLEER. V lost 4 bases and J lost 1; bases outside the gene matches: 6. CDR3 length: 17 amino acids. The CDR3 sequence: CASSPYLAGGGTDTQYF. Here the CDR3 DNA reads TGCGCCAGCAGCCCTTACCTAGCGGGGGGGGGCACAGATACGCAGTATTTT.

This clonotype was seen ten or more times. The chain employs TRBV5-1 and TRBJ1-5; D ambiguous. The V gene lost 0 bases and the J gene lost 3 bases, with 4 bases spanning the gap. The CDR3 length is 13 residues. From germline, CDR1 is SGHRS and CDR2 YFSETQ. The chain's CDR3 is CASSLALNQPQHF. CDR3 coding DNA: TGCGCCAGCAGCTTGGCCCTCAATCAGCCCCAGCATTTT.

In its sample, this clonotype was seen many times. The CDR3 sequence: CASSPTTGETEAFF. The CDR3 bases are TGTGCCAGCTCACCGACGACAGGGGAAACCGAAGCTTTCTTT. This rearrangement joins TRBV18 to TRBJ1-1; 8 bases line up with TRBD1. Germline CDR1 reads KGHSH; CDR2 reads LQKENI. The CDR3 length is 14 residues. The V gene end was trimmed by 3 bases and the J gene end by 8 bases; junction bases not matched to a gene: 8.

This clonotype has at least ten counts. This sequence joins TRBV7-8 and TRBJ2-7; D is unclear. The CDR3 has 12 amino acids. V was trimmed by 3 bases and J by 4 bases, leaving 7 bases between them. Germline V gene lookup returns CDR1 SGHVS and CDR2 FQNEAQ. CDR3 sequence: CASSFPVYEQYF. CDR3 sequence (DNA): TGTGCCAGCAGCTTCCCCGTGTACGAGCAGTACTTC.

This clonotype occurred many times. The rearrangement uses TRBV20-1 and TRBJ2-7; weak D call: TRBD1 (5 bases). V gave up 2 bases and J gave up 3 bases, with 14 bases separating them. Germline V CDR1 and CDR2: DFQATT, SNEGSKA (reference sequence). The CDR3 has 14 residues. Here the CDR3 DNA reads TGCAGTGCTAGACAAGGGGAAGCCTTCTACGAGCAGTACTTC. It specifies CSARQGEAFYEQYF.

The chain links TRBV6-1 to TRBJ2-7; possible D gene TRBD2, 6 bases. The CDR3 runs to 13 residues. Germline V gene lookup returns CDR1 MNHNS and CDR2 SASEGT. The germline V and J ends were trimmed by 11 bases and 0 bases, with 14 bases remaining between them. CDR3 residues: CAARDSNSYEQYF. For the CDR3, the DNA is TGTGCCGCACGGGACTCCAACTCCTACGAGCAGTACTTC.